This T cell receptor beta chain was identified during a study of cytomegalovirus exposure and HLA in healthy donors. Study details: Both the 100 to 150 validation repertoires and the 666 first-cohort repertoires used the same platform, as reported by a later analysis. General study results and limits: TCR sequences were mostly rare, though some public TCRs occurred in many donors.

About this clone: Antigen unknown.

Using immunoSEQ multiplex PCR, the repertoire was profiled, and TCRdb retains in-frame clones only, with some absent. This table holds approximately 120,000 clones, about nine tenths found once. The clonotype originates from a young woman in good health and CMV-seronegative. The sample taken for sequencing was PBMCs.

CDR3 protein: CASSRSVFPGQGNIGSYEQYF. In DNA form, the CDR3 reads TGTGCCAGCAGCCGCAGCGTCTTCCCGGGACAGGGCAACATAGGGTCCTACGAGCAGTACTTC. The chain carries TRBV14 and TRBJ2-7, with 9 nucleotides matching TRBD1. This CDR3 contains 21 residues. After removal of 4 bases from V and 1 base from J, the junction contained 23 bases not matched to a gene. CDR1 is SGHDN and CDR2 is FVKESK in the germline V gene.